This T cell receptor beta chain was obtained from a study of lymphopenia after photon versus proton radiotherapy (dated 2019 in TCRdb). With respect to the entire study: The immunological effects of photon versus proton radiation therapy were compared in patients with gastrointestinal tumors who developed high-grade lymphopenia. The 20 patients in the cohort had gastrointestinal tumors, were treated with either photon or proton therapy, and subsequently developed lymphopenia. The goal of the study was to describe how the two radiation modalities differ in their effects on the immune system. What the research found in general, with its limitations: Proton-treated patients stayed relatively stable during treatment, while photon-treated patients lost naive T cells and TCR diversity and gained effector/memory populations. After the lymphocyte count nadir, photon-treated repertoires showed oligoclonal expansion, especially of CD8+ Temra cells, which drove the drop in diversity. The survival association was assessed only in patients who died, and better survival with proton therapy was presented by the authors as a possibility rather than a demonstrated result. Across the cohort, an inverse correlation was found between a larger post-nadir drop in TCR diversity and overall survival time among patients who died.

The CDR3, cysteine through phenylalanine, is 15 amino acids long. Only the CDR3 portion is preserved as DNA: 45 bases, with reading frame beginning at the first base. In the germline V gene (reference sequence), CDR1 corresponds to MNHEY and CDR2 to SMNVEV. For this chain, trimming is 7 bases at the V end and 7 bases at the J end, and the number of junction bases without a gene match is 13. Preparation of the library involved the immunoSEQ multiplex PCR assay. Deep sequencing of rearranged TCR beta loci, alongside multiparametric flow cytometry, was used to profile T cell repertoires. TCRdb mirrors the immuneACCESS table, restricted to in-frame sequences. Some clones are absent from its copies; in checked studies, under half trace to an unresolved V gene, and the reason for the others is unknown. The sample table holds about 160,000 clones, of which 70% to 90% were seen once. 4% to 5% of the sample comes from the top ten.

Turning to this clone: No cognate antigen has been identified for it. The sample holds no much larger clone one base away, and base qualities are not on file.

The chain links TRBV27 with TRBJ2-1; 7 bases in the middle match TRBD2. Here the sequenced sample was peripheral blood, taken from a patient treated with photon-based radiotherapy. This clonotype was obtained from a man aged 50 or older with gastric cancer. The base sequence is TGTGCCAGCAATCCTTGGGCGGGAGTAAGGAATGAGCAGTTCTTC. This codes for CASNPWAGVRNEQFF.